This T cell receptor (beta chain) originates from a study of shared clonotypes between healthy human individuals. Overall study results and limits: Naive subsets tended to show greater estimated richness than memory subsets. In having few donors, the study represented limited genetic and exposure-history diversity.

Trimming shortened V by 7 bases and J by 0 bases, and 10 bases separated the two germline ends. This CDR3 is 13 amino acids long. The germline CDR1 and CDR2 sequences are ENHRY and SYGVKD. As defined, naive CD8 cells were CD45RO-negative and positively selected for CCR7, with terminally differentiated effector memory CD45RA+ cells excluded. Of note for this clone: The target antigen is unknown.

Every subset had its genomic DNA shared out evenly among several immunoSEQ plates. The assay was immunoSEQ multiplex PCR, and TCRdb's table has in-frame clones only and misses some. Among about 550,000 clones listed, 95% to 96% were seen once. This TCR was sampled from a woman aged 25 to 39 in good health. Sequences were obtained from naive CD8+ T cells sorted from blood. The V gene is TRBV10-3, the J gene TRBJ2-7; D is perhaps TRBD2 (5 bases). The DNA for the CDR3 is TGTGCCATCAATGAAGGGAGCTCCTACGAGCAGTACTTC. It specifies CAINEGSSYEQYF.